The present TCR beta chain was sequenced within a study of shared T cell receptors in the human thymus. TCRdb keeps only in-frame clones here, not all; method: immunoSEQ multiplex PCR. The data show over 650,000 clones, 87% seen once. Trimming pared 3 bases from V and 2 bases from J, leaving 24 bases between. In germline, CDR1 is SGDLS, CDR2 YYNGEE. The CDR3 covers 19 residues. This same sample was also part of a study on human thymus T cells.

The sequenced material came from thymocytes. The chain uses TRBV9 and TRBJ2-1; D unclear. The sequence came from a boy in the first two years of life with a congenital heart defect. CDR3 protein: CASSGIRSTQPPPYNEQFF. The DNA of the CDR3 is TGTGCCAGCAGCGGAATCCGGTCGACTCAACCGCCTCCCTACAATGAGCAGTTCTTC.